The sequence of this T cell receptor (beta chain) was determined in a study of response to subunit inactivated influenza vaccine. The CDR3 length is 15 residues. V dropped 4 bases and J dropped 4; count of bases not matched to a gene: 10. The germline gives CDR1 SQVTM, CDR2 ANQGSEA. TCRdb re-analysed the RT-PCR reads in MiXCR, keeping a single row per CDR3 protein. The table records 170,000 or so distinct CDR3 sequences, about 10% of them present only once. The specimen was CD8+ T cells sorted from PBMCs, collected roughly 24 months after vaccination. The rearrangement uses TRBV29-1 and TRBJ1-1; TRBD1 agrees at 9 bases. This TCR was sampled from a man aged 50-75 years who received an inactivated influenza vaccine. CDR3 loop: CSVVWGDRGGTEAFF. CDR3 sequence (DNA): TGCAGCGTTGTATGGGGTGACAGGGGGGGCACTGAAGCTTTCTTT.